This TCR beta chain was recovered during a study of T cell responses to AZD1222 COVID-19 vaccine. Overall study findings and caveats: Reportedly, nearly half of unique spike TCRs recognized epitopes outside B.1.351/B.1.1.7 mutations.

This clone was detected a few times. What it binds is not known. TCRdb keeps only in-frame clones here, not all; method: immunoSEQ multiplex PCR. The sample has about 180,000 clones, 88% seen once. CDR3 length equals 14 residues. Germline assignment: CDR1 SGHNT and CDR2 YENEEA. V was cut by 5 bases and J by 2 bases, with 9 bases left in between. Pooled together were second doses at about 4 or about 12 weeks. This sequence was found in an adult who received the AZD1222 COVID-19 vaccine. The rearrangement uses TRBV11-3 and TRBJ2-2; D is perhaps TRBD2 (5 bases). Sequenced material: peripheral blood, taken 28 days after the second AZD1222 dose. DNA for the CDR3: TGTGCCAGCAGCCCCGGGGTTAACACCGGGGAGCTGTTTTTT. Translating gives CASSPGVNTGELFF.